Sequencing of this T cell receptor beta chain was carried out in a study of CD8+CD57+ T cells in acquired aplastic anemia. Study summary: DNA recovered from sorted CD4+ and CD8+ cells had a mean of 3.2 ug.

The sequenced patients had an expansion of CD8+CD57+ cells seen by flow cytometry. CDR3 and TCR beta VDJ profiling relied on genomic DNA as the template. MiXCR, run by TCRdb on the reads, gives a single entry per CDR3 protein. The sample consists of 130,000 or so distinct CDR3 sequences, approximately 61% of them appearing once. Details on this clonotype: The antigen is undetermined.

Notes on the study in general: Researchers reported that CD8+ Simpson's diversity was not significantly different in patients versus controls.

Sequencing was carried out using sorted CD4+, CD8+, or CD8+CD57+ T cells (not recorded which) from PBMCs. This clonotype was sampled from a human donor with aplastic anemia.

This chain's CDR3 is CASSTVTGDSPLHF. The CDR3 region has the DNA TGTGCCAGTAGTACAGTTACCGGGGATTCACCCCTCCACTTT. J is TRBJ1-6 and V is TRBV19; D gene uncertain. V lost 4 bases and J lost 8, with 12 bases in between. There are 14 residues in the CDR3. The germline V gene encodes CDR1 LNHDA and CDR2 SQIVND (reference sequence).